These T cell receptor beta chains were read from a single sample in a study of patients and donors after allogeneic stem cell transplantation. TCRdb re-derived calls from the RT-PCR reads in MiXCR, one entry per CDR3 protein. Among about a million distinct CDR3 sequences, about a sixth were seen once, and the ten largest hold 6%. The sequencing input was blood, either unsorted or a sorted T cell fraction (not recorded which). These receptors all come from a human donor who was either an allogeneic HSCT recipient or a stem cell or donor lymphocyte infusion donor (not recorded which). It is not recorded whose cells these are; they may come from a transplant donor. Each CDR3 is given with its conserved first and last residue. Fields, in order: D gene, J gene, V gene, clone size, CDR3 DNA, CDR3 protein. D genes are given only for firm matches. Size is omitted from some rows. Given values are once, few, many or a class for expanded clones.

d_call: -; j_call: TRBJ2-2; v_call: TRBV11-2; clone_size: -; cdr3_nt: TGTGCCAGCAGCTGGGAGGGGGAGCTGTTTTTT; cdr3_aa: CASSWEGELFF
d_call: TRBD1; j_call: TRBJ2-2; v_call: TRBV4-2; clone_size: -; cdr3_nt: TGTGCCAGCGGGACAGGTCAACGCACCGGGGAGCTGTTTTTT; cdr3_aa: CASGTGQRTGELFF
d_call: -; j_call: TRBJ1-2; v_call: TRBV20-1; clone_size: -; cdr3_nt: TGCAGTGCCCTGAGGGGAAGGGCCGACTATGGCTACACCTTC; cdr3_aa: CSALRGRADYGYTF
d_call: TRBD1; j_call: TRBJ1-5; v_call: TRBV7-2; clone_size: few; cdr3_nt: TGTGCCAGCAGCTTAAGACAGGGGGCCGGGGTTATAGCCCAGCATTTT; cdr3_aa: CASSLRQGAGVIAQHF
d_call: TRBD1; j_call: TRBJ1-1; v_call: TRBV29-1; clone_size: few; cdr3_nt: TGCAGCGTGGTCACAGGGGTGAGTGAAGCTTTCTTT; cdr3_aa: CSVVTGVSEAFF
d_call: -; j_call: TRBJ1-5; v_call: TRBV5-1; clone_size: many; cdr3_nt: TGCGCCAGCAGCTTGGGAGACAGGAATCAGCCCCAGCATTTT; cdr3_aa: CASSLGDRNQPQHF
d_call: TRBD2; j_call: TRBJ2-7; v_call: TRBV5-1; clone_size: -; cdr3_nt: TGCGCCAGCAGCTCGGGACTAGCGGGGGCCTCCTACGAGCAGTACTTC; cdr3_aa: CASSSGLAGASYEQYF
d_call: -; j_call: TRBJ1-1; v_call: TRBV30; clone_size: -; cdr3_nt: TGTGCCTGGACACGGGCAGGAGAAGCTTTCTTT; cdr3_aa: CAWTRAGEAFF
d_call: -; j_call: TRBJ1-3; v_call: TRBV18; clone_size: -; cdr3_nt: TGTGCCAGCTCCCTTGATCCAGGGGTCGGAAACACCATATATTTT; cdr3_aa: CASSLDPGVGNTIYF
d_call: -; j_call: TRBJ2-1; v_call: TRBV27; clone_size: -; cdr3_nt: TGTGCCAGCAGCCCGGCGGGGCGGGGATTATACAATGAGCAGTTCTTC; cdr3_aa: CASSPAGRGLYNEQFF
d_call: TRBD2; j_call: TRBJ2-3; v_call: TRBV5-1; clone_size: few; cdr3_nt: TGCGCCAGCAGAGGGGAGCGGGGGCGCGGAACAGATACGCAGTATTTT; cdr3_aa: CASRGERGRGTDTQYF
d_call: -; j_call: TRBJ2-7; v_call: TRBV20-1; clone_size: -; cdr3_nt: TGCAGTGCTAGGCCCGGGGGGCGCAGAGATGAGCAGTACTTC; cdr3_aa: CSARPGGRRDEQYF
d_call: TRBD1; j_call: TRBJ2-7; v_call: TRBV2; clone_size: -; cdr3_nt: TGTGCCAGCAAGGGGACAGGGATGTACGAGCAGTACTTC; cdr3_aa: CASKGTGMYEQYF
d_call: TRBD2; j_call: TRBJ2-1; v_call: TRBV10-3; clone_size: -; cdr3_nt: TGTGCCACCGAGACTAGCGGGAGAGAGCAGTTCTTC; cdr3_aa: CATETSGREQFF
d_call: TRBD2; j_call: TRBJ2-7; v_call: TRBV5-1; clone_size: -; cdr3_nt: TGCGCCAGCAGCCCTCCTGCCTCTTTAGCGGGAGGGTCATACGAGCAGTACTTC; cdr3_aa: CASSPPASLAGGSYEQYF
d_call: -; j_call: TRBJ1-6; v_call: TRBV2; clone_size: few; cdr3_nt: TGTGCCAGGGCATTAACGTCCTATAATTCACCCCTCCACTTT; cdr3_aa: CARALTSYNSPLHF
d_call: -; j_call: TRBJ2-7; v_call: TRBV4-1; clone_size: -; cdr3_nt: TGCGCCAGCAGCCAAGATGGAAGGGTCCACGAGCAGTACTTC; cdr3_aa: CASSQDGRVHEQYF
d_call: -; j_call: TRBJ2-5; v_call: TRBV6-1; clone_size: few; cdr3_nt: TGTGCCACCCAGGGGGTTGGGCGGGGGAGGACCCAGTACTTC; cdr3_aa: CATQGVGRGRTQYF
d_call: -; j_call: TRBJ2-7; v_call: TRBV9; clone_size: -; cdr3_nt: TGTGCCAGCAGCGTAGGGGCCCAGGGTCCCTACGAGCAGTACTTC; cdr3_aa: CASSVGAQGPYEQYF
d_call: -; j_call: TRBJ2-2; v_call: TRBV5-4; clone_size: -; cdr3_nt: TGTGCCAGCAGCTTCTTGGGCGGGGAGCTGGTTTTT; cdr3_aa: CASSFLGGELVF
d_call: -; j_call: TRBJ2-1; v_call: TRBV5-5; clone_size: -; cdr3_nt: TGTGCCAGCAGCTTGAAACACAGCTCCTACAATGAGCAGTTCTTC; cdr3_aa: CASSLKHSSYNEQFF
d_call: -; j_call: TRBJ1-3; v_call: TRBV12-3/TRBV12-4; clone_size: few; cdr3_nt: TGTGCCAGCAGGATAAGAGGGGGAGCCTCTGGAAACACCATATATTTT; cdr3_aa: CASRIRGGASGNTIYF